Below, 2 T cell receptor beta chains from the same sample are listed, as sequenced in a study of read filtering for tumor transcriptome and immune sequencing. From roughly 400 ng of RNA, a library with molecular barcoded alpha/delta and beta/gamma adaptors was made. TCRdb re-analysed the reads in MiXCR, keeping a single row per CDR3 protein. The data show fewer than 50,000 distinct CDR3 sequences, about an eighth seen once. The material sequenced was a population of CD138-negative cells sorted from bone marrow. These receptors were collected from a donor aged 40 or over with multiple myeloma.

This clonotype was observed many times. The rearrangement uses TRBV7-9 and TRBJ1-4, with D perhaps TRBD1 (6 bases). The CDR3 loop spans 14 amino acids. V was clipped by 4 bases and J by 9 bases, with 15 bases between them. CDR1 is SEHNR, CDR2 FQNEAQ, per germline (reference sequence). The CDR3 reads CASSSGAWGKKLFF. The CDR3 nucleotides read TGTGCCAGCAGCTCGGGGGCATGGGGGAAAAAACTGTTTTTT.

Worth noting for this clonotype: A clone one base away is much larger, so this may be a read error. The CDR3 does not close with the conserved phenylalanine or tryptophan, likely indicating a read error. V and J are TRBV5-1 and TRBJ2-5; either TRBD1 or TRBD2 may supply D (5 bases each). The CDR3 extends over 16 amino acids. Trimming shortened V by 0 bases and J by 1 base, and 13 bases separated the two germline ends. Germline loops: CDR1 SGHRS, CDR2 YFSETQ. CDR3 in DNA: TGCGCCAGCAGCTTGGTGGGGACCACTATCCAAGAGACCCAGTACCTC. Its translation is CASSLVGTTIQETQYL.